Listed below are T cell receptor beta chains from one sample, sequenced in a study of T-cell memory formation after mild COVID-19. TCRdb processed the 5' RACE reads anew with MiXCR; each CDR3 protein has one entry. The sample yields 84,000 or so distinct CDR3 sequences, more than 11% seen once. Material: PBMCs or a T cell subset sorted from them (not recorded which). Receptors originate from an adult woman who had mild COVID-19 (a few samples of this study predate the infection). Cell type and time point are not known. The CDR3 runs from the conserved cysteine through the conserved F or W. The order of the fields is CDR3 DNA, CDR3 protein, clone size, D gene, J gene, V gene. The D gene is left open where the match is weak. Size values are once, few and many counts, or a class for expanded clones, and some rows have none.

CDR3 DNA: TGTGCCAGCAGTGTAACCCCCACTAGCGGGTGGGGGCCCGGGGAGCTGTTTTTT; CDR3 protein: CASSVTPTSGWGPGELFF; clone size: few; D gene: TRBD2; J gene: TRBJ2-2; V gene: TRBV19
CDR3 DNA: TGTGCCAGCAGCCAACCCCTTCTAGCGGGCACAGATACGCAGTATTTT; CDR3 protein: CASSQPLLAGTDTQYF; clone size: few; D gene: TRBD2; J gene: TRBJ2-3; V gene: TRBV4-2
CDR3 DNA: TGTGCCAGCAGTTTGAGGCAGGGGATCGTAGCTGAAGCTTTCTTT; CDR3 protein: CASSLRQGIVAEAFF; clone size: medium-sized; D gene: NA; J gene: TRBJ1-1; V gene: TRBV28
CDR3 DNA: TGTGCCAGCTCACCACCGCCTACAGTGCTGACTGAAGCTTTCTTT; CDR3 protein: CASSPPPTVLTEAFF; clone size: NA; D gene: NA; J gene: TRBJ1-1; V gene: TRBV18
CDR3 DNA: TGTGCCAGCACACGGAGTGGGGCTGCGAGCTCCTACAATGAGCAGTTCTTC; CDR3 protein: CASTRSGAASSYNEQFF; clone size: few; D gene: NA; J gene: TRBJ2-1; V gene: TRBV11-2
CDR3 DNA: TGTGCCACCAGTGATCCGGAACATAACTATGGCTACACCTTC; CDR3 protein: CATSDPEHNYGYTF; clone size: NA; D gene: NA; J gene: TRBJ1-2; V gene: TRBV24-1
CDR3 DNA: TGCAGTGCTAGAGAGGGAGGGCCCATGGACTCCTACAATGAGCAGTTCTTC; CDR3 protein: CSAREGGPMDSYNEQFF; clone size: NA; D gene: TRBD2; J gene: TRBJ2-1; V gene: TRBV20-1
CDR3 DNA: TGTGCCAGCAGCCTTCTAGCGGGGGCAGATACGCAGTATTTT; CDR3 protein: CASSLLAGADTQYF; clone size: NA; D gene: TRBD2; J gene: TRBJ2-3; V gene: TRBV12-3/TRBV12-4
CDR3 DNA: TGCAGCGTTGAACCACTCTTAGCGGGAGCGACAGATACGCAGTATTTT; CDR3 protein: CSVEPLLAGATDTQYF; clone size: few; D gene: TRBD2; J gene: TRBJ2-3; V gene: TRBV29-1
CDR3 DNA: TGCAGTGCTACCCTAGCGGGAGGGACCTACAATGAGCAGTTCTTC; CDR3 protein: CSATLAGGTYNEQFF; clone size: few; D gene: TRBD2; J gene: TRBJ2-1; V gene: TRBV20-1